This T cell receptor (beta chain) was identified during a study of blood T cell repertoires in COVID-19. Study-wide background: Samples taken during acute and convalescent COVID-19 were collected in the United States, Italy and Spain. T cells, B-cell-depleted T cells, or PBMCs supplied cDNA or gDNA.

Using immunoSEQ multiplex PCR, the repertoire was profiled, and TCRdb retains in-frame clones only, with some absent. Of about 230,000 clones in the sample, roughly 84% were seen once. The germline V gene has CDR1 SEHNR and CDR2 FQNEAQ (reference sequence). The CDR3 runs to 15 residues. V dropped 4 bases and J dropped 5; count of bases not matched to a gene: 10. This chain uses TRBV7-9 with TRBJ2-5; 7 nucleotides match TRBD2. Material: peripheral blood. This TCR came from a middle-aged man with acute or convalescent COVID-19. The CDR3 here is CASSSGSGWSETQYF. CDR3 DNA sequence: TGTGCCAGCAGCTCAGGTAGCGGGTGGTCGGAGACCCAGTACTTC.